This T cell receptor beta chain derives from a study of blood T cell repertoires in COVID-19. Study context: Samples representing acute and convalescent COVID-19 were sourced from the United States, Italy and Spain. The analysed material was cDNA or gDNA that came from T cells, B-cell-depleted T cells, or PBMCs.

Authors' methods: Using reference gene primer amplification, nucleated cell counts were estimated. Produced via immunoSEQ multiplex PCR; TCRdb's table is partial and in-frame only. V, J and clone size reflect that table, while D and trimming were determined from the DNA. The sample contains about 140,000 clones, around 90% of which appear only once. In germline, CDR1 is MNHEY, CDR2 SVGAGI. The length of the CDR3 is 11 residues. V gave up 6 bases and J gave up 12 bases, with 14 bases separating them. The chain employs TRBV6-5 and TRBJ1-1; a weak D match, TRBD1 (6 bases). Sequences were obtained from peripheral blood. This receptor was taken from a human donor in a cohort sampled during active COVID-19. The CDR3 region is CASSLGARTFF. DNA for the CDR3: TGTGCCAGCAGCCTGGGGGCGCGGACTTTCTTT.